The 14 T cell receptor beta chains below were found in one sample sequenced in a study of regulatory dendritic cells for organ transplantation. Sequenced by immunoSEQ multiplex PCR; TCRdb stores in-frame clones only, minus some. The sample yields over 25,000 clones, roughly 80% seen once. Input material: naive CD4+ T cells from blood. Subset: CD45RA+ naive T cells. The receptors were sampled from a human donor in good health.

The gene calls are TRBV7-2 and TRBJ2-7; 7 positions agree with TRBD1. Germline CDR1 SGHTA, CDR2 FQGNSA. The CDR3 is 15 amino acids. Losses at the gene ends were 0 bases for V and 3 bases for J; bases not matched to a gene: 5. The chain's CDR3 is CASSLARTGLYEQYF. In DNA, the CDR3 is TGTGCCAGCAGCTTAGCTCGGACAGGTCTCTACGAGCAGTACTTC.

The rearrangement joins TRBV11-2 to TRBJ2-2; 8 bases line up with TRBD1. Germline CDR1 reads SGHAT; CDR2 reads FQNNGV. The junction had 4 bases not matched to a gene; V was cut back by 6 bases and J by 1 base. This CDR3 spans 15 amino acids. CDR3 nucleotides: TGTGCCAGCAGTTCTACAGGGGGGAACACCGGGGAGCTGTTTTTT. It yields the protein CASSSTGGNTGELFF.

This rearrangement joins TRBV5-5 to TRBJ2-7; TRBD1 might be the D (5 bases). The CDR3 runs 15 residues. Trimming left V 0 bases short and J 0 bases short, with 10 bases between. The germline gives CDR1 SGHKS, CDR2 YYEKEE (reference sequence). The CDR3, as DNA: TGTGCCAGCAGCTTGGTCTTGCAGGGCTCCTACGAGCAGTACTTC. Protein: CASSLVLQGSYEQYF. The variable domain in full, with the rest retrieved from reference TRBV5-5 and TRBJ2-7, is DAGVTQSPTHLIKTRGQQVTLRCSPISGHKSVSWYQQVLGQGPQFIFQYYEKEERGRGNFPDRFSARQFPNYSSELNVNALLLGDSALYLCASSLVLQGSYEQYFGPGTRLTVT.

The CDR3 loop is CASRGTGGNGYTF. The CDR3 DNA reads TGTGCCAGCAGAGGGACAGGGGGCAATGGCTACACCTTC. The chain combines TRBV6-4 with TRBJ1-2, with 12 bases matching TRBD1. Germline-derived CDR1 and CDR2 are MRHNA and SNTAGT. J gave up 6 bases and V 6 bases, and 2 bases lay outside the gene matches. The CDR3 is 13 residues long.

This chain links TRBV11-2 with TRBJ1-1; 10 bases match TRBD1. Germline loops: CDR1 SGHAT, CDR2 FQNNGV. The J segment lost 0 bases and the V segment lost 3 bases, leaving 13 bases of the junction unmatched. This CDR3 spans 19 amino acids. For the CDR3, the DNA is TGTGCCAGCAGCTTGCCGAGATTAGGACAGGGGGTCATGAACACTGAAGCTTTCTTT. This translates into CASSLPRLGQGVMNTEAFF.

This chain connects TRBV7-2 to TRBJ2-1; 10 bases agree with TRBD2. V shed 1 base, J shed 0 bases, and the junction held 6 bases outside the gene matches. This CDR3 has 18 amino acids. Germline CDR1 is SGHTA and CDR2 is FQGNSA. The CDR3 DNA follows: TGTGCCAGCAGCTTAGATCGGCAGCGGGGGGGCTCCTACAATGAGCAGTTCTTC. The encoded protein is CASSLDRQRGGSYNEQFF.

The chain has TRBV5-4 and TRBJ1-3, with D uncertain. Trimming pared 0 bases from V and 3 bases from J, leaving 10 bases between. The germline V gene encodes CDR1 SGHNT and CDR2 YYREEE (reference sequence). The CDR3 sequence is 15 residues long. The CDR3 region has the DNA TGTGCCAGCAGCTTGGAGGCGGGAGTTGGAAACACCATATATTTT. It encodes CASSLEAGVGNTIYF.

This chain links TRBV11-1 with TRBJ2-1, with TRBD2 identical over 12 bases. Germline CDR1 and CDR2: SGHAT and FQDESV (reference sequence). V was clipped by 5 bases and J by 15 bases; unmatched bases: 17. CDR3 size: 16 residues. The CDR3 bases are TGTGCCAGCAGCCCCACACCTAGCGGGGGGGCCGGCAAGCTGTTCTTC. As protein: CASSPTPSGGAGKLFF.

The gene calls are TRBV4-1 and TRBJ1-5; D remains ambiguous. The length of the CDR3 is 15 residues. Per the germline V gene, CDR1 is MGHRA and CDR2 is YSYEKL. V lost 0 bases, J lost 3 bases, and 9 bases lay in between. CDR3 DNA sequence: TGCGCCAGCAGCCAAGACCAGTGGCCCAATCAGCCCCAGCATTTT. It translates to CASSQDQWPNQPQHF.

This chain uses TRBV5-6 with TRBJ2-7, with D perhaps matching TRBD1 (6 bases). Per the germline V gene, CDR1 is SGHDT and CDR2 is YYEEEE. CDR3 size: 13 residues. V was cut by 4 bases and J by 2 bases, with 10 bases left in between. CDR3 DNA sequence: TGTGCCAGCAGCCCGGACAGAACCTACGAGCAGTACTTC. Its protein product is CASSPDRTYEQYF.

The chain links TRBV19 to TRBJ1-2; 12 bases align to TRBD1. V was pared by 3 bases and J by 8 bases, with 10 bases of the junction left unmatched. Germline assignment: CDR1 LNHDA and CDR2 SQIVND (reference sequence). The CDR3 sequence is 16 residues long. The CDR3 here is CASSIKPGQGATGYTF. The CDR3, as DNA: TGTGCCAGTAGTATTAAGCCGGGACAGGGGGCGACGGGCTACACCTTC. The full variable domain, in which reference TRBV19 and TRBJ1-2 provide the parts outside the CDR3, is DGGITQSPKYLFRKEGQNVTLSCEQNLNHDAMYWYRQDPGQGLRLIYYSQIVNDFQKGDIAEGYSVSREKKESFPLTVTSAQKNPTAFYLCASSIKPGQGATGYTFGSGTRLTVV.

This chain connects TRBV7-8 to TRBJ1-5; the D is unclear. This CDR3 has 14 residues. The V end was cut by 1 base, the J end by 3 bases, with 7 bases between. Germline-derived CDR1 and CDR2 are SGHVS and FQNEAQ. CDR3 bases: TGTGCCAGCAGCTTAGGAGGCTACAATCAGCCCCAGCATTTT. Translation: CASSLGGYNQPQHF.

This clone was observed once. The chain recombines TRBV9 with TRBJ2-1, with 8 positions matching TRBD2. The germline V gene has CDR1 SGDLS and CDR2 YYNGEE. The ends lost 0 bases at V and 5 bases at J; junction bases unmatched: 10. This CDR3 has 17 residues. CDR3 in amino acids: CASSVGPETSEHNEQFF. The CDR3 coding sequence is TGTGCCAGCAGCGTAGGGCCGGAGACTAGCGAACACAATGAGCAGTTCTTC. Together with reference TRBV9 and TRBJ2-1, the CDR3 gives the full variable domain: DSGVTQTPKHLITATGQRVTLRCSPRSGDLSVYWYQQSLDQGLQFLIQYYNGEERAKGNILERFSAQQFPDLHSELNLSSLELGDSALYFCASSVGPETSEHNEQFFGPGTRLTVL.

The rearrangement joins TRBV4-1 to TRBJ1-3, with a tentative D call TRBD1 (6 bases). The CDR3 sequence is 15 residues long. Trimming shortened V by 3 bases and J by 2 bases, and 11 bases separated the two germline ends. CDR1 is MGHRA, CDR2 YSYEKL, per germline. For the CDR3, the DNA is TGCGCCAGCAGCCAGGCGACAGGAGCTGGAAACACCATATATTTT. Protein: CASSQATGAGNTIYF.